This paragraph reports one T cell receptor beta chain. The antigen is unknown. V was trimmed by 7 bases and J by 0 bases, leaving 30 bases between them. The CDR3 consists of 20 residues. The germline V gene encodes CDR1 WSHSY and CDR2 SAAADI. The data derive from a study of cytotoxic CD8 clonotypes in ibrutinib-treated CLL. General study points: Among the clonotypes, public ones were uncommon and contracted or held stable on treatment.

Investigators sought sequencing depths of between 1 in 200,000 and 1 in 1 million T cells. Assay: immunoSEQ multiplex PCR; the TCRdb copy retains only in-frame clones and omits some. The table records over 200,000 clones, 70% of them present only once. The receptor was derived from a human donor with chronic lymphocytic leukemia. This chain links TRBV10-2 with TRBJ1-1; D possibly corresponds to TRBD1 (5 bases). Sequencing used PBMCs, obtained after 12 months of ibrutinib treatment. CDR3 sequence (DNA): TGCGCCAGCAAGTGGGGCGGACCCAAAACCGCCCTACAAGTGAACACTGAAGCTTTCTTT. Its protein product is CASKWGGPKTALQVNTEAFF.